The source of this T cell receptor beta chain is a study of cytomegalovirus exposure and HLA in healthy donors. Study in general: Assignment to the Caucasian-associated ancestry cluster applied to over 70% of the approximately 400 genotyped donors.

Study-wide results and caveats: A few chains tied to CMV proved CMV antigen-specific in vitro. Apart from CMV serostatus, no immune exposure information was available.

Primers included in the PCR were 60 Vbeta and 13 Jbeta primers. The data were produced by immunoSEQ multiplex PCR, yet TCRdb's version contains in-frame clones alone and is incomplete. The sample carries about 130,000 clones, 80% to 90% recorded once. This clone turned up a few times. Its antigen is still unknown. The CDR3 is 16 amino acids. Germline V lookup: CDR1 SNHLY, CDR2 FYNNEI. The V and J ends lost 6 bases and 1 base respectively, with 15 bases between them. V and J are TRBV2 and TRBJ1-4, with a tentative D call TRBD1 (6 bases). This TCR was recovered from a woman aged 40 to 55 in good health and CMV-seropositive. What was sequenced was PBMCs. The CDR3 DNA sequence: TGTGCCAGCAGAACGGGCGAGGGGGTAACTAATGAAAAACTGTTTTTT. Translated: CASRTGEGVTNEKLFF.